The rows below give T cell receptor beta chains drawn from one sample of a study of spatial heterogeneity in lung cancer. TCRdb reprocessed the 5' RACE reads via MiXCR and lists one record per CDR3 protein. This sample yields 72,000 or so distinct CDR3 sequences, of which roughly 8.9% are seen a single time; 1.5% to 2% belongs to the top ten. The source material was PBMCs, sampled at follow-up. Receptors were obtained from a female donor with early-stage non-small cell lung cancer. Each CDR3 is given with its conserved first and last residue. The D gene is left open where the match is weak. Clone size appears in some rows only: once, few, many, or a class for an expanded clone.

TRBV27	TRBJ2-7	.	many	CASSLWTGEQYF	TGTGCCAGCAGTTTATGGACTGGCGAGCAGTACTTC
TRBV27	TRBJ2-5	.	.	CASSPLRTEKETQYF	TGTGCCAGCAGTCCCCTTCGGACAGAGAAAGAGACCCAGTACTTC
TRBV5-1	TRBJ1-1	.	many	CASSFALVDTEAFF	TGCGCCAGCAGCTTCGCTTTGGTGGACACTGAAGCTTTCTTT
TRBV19	TRBJ2-1	.	many	CASSIPYNEQFF	TGTGCCAGTAGTATCCCCTACAATGAGCAGTTCTTC
TRBV10-3	TRBJ2-3	.	many	CAISEVGVEVGTDTQYF	TGTGCCATCAGTGAAGTAGGGGTAGAGGTCGGAACAGATACGCAGTATTTT
TRBV5-1	TRBJ2-5	TRBD2	many	CASSLTLRERGETQYF	TGCGCCAGCAGCTTGACGCTGCGGGAGAGGGGAGAGACCCAGTACTTC
TRBV6-1	TRBJ1-4	.	many	CASIEGGTTNEKLFF	TGTGCCAGTATAGAGGGGGGAACAACTAATGAAAAACTGTTTTTT
TRBV3-1	TRBJ2-7	.	many	CASSLRTLQREQYF	TGTGCCAGCAGCCTTCGCACTCTACAGAGGGAGCAGTACTTC
TRBV25-1	TRBJ1-6	.	many	CASRSSYNSPLHF	TGTGCCAGCAGGAGCTCCTATAATTCACCCCTCCACTTT
TRBV7-6	TRBJ2-7	TRBD2	many	CASSAGTSREQYF	TGTGCCAGCAGCGCCGGGACTAGCCGCGAGCAGTACTTC
TRBV20-1	TRBJ2-1	TRBD2	.	CSAPDPARHGLAGVNEQFF	TGCAGTGCCCCCGACCCAGCTAGACATGGTCTAGCGGGAGTTAATGAGCAGTTCTTC
TRBV29-1	TRBJ2-2	.	many	CSAQGWGNTGELFF	TGCAGCGCCCAGGGTTGGGGGAACACCGGGGAGCTGTTTTTT
TRBV28	TRBJ2-7	.	few	CASSSHSDAYRFEQYF	TGTGCCAGCAGTTCTCACTCGGACGCTTACCGGTTCGAGCAGTACTTC
TRBV5-1	TRBJ2-3	TRBD1	many	CASSPEGTGLNTDTQYF	TGCGCCAGCAGCCCGGAGGGGACAGGGCTTAACACAGATACGCAGTATTTT
TRBV28	TRBJ2-5	TRBD2	few	CASRVRDYRGETQYF	TGTGCCAGCAGGGTCCGGGACTACCGCGGTGAGACCCAGTACTTC
TRBV14	TRBJ2-3	.	few	CASSQVLTGVGDTQYF	TGTGCCAGCAGCCAAGTCCTAACGGGGGTAGGAGATACGCAGTATTTT
TRBV6-6	TRBJ1-2	.	many	CASTRASWANYGYTF	TGTGCCAGCACTCGGGCCTCGTGGGCTAACTATGGCTACACCTTC
TRBV18	TRBJ2-7	TRBD2	many	CASSEGSGTASSYEQYF	TGTGCCAGCTCGGAGGGGAGCGGGACCGCGAGCTCCTACGAGCAGTACTTC
TRBV28	TRBJ2-1	.	few	CASRNDNEQFF	TGTGCCAGCAGAAATGACAATGAGCAGTTCTTC
TRBV28	TRBJ2-6	.	many	CASRKGANVLTF	TGTGCCAGCAGAAAGGGGGCCAACGTCCTGACTTTC
TRBV2	TRBJ2-5	TRBD1	few	CASSEDRGSWETQYF	TGTGCCAGCAGTGAAGACAGGGGAAGTTGGGAGACCCAGTACTTC
TRBV7-8	TRBJ2-2	.	many	CASSPGAGLTTGELFF	TGTGCCAGCAGCCCAGGAGCTGGACTCACCACCGGGGAGCTGTTTTTT
TRBV19	TRBJ1-5	.	few	CASSIKGGNQPQHF	TGTGCCAGTAGTATCAAGGGTGGGAATCAGCCCCAGCATTTT
TRBV6-5	TRBJ2-6	.	few	CASTHSSEGLRGANVLTF	TGTGCCAGCACCCACAGTAGCGAAGGGCTGAGAGGGGCCAACGTCCTGACTTTC
TRBV6-5	TRBJ2-3	TRBD2	many	CASSTKREGGADTQYF	TGTGCCAGCAGTACTAAGCGGGAGGGTGGAGCAGATACGCAGTATTTT
TRBV24-1	TRBJ2-1	TRBD1	many	CATSEGQGNNEQFF	TGTGCCACCAGTGAGGGACAGGGTAACAATGAGCAGTTCTTC
TRBV7-2	TRBJ1-2	.	many	CASSLAVEDYGYTF	TGTGCCAGCAGCTTAGCGGTTGAGGACTATGGCTACACCTTC
TRBV25-1	TRBJ2-2	TRBD2	many	CASTPGTTTGELFF	TGTGCCAGCACCCCCGGGACTACCACCGGGGAGCTGTTTTTT
TRBV19	TRBJ1-1	.	many	CASSIDRTPGTEAFF	TGTGCCAGTAGTATAGATCGAACTCCTGGGACTGAAGCTTTCTTT
TRBV18	TRBJ1-1	.	few	CASSPPVVNTEAFF	TGTGCCAGCTCACCACCGGTCGTGAACACTGAAGCTTTCTTT
TRBV24-1	TRBJ2-1	.	many	CATSQLGNEQFF	TGTGCCACCAGCCAACTTGGGAATGAGCAGTTCTTC
TRBV20-1	TRBJ2-2	.	many	CSARGWQRRSGELFF	TGCAGTGCTAGAGGATGGCAGAGACGAAGCGGGGAGCTGTTTTTT
TRBV5-5	TRBJ1-1	.	few	CASSHPTGGPTEAFF	TGTGCCAGCAGCCACCCGACAGGAGGGCCCACTGAAGCTTTCTTT
TRBV20-1	TRBJ2-3	.	.	CSASGGGLNTDTQYF	TGCAGTGCTAGTGGGGGCGGGTTAAACACAGATACGCAGTATTTT
TRBV9	TRBJ1-6	.	few	CASSVSGDENSPLHF	TGTGCCAGCAGCGTAAGCGGGGACGAGAATTCACCCCTCCACTTT
TRBV12-3/TRBV12-4	TRBJ2-7	TRBD2	many	CASSFLADEQYF	TGTGCCAGCAGTTTCCTAGCGGACGAGCAGTACTTC
TRBV5-1	TRBJ1-1	.	few	CASSVRGGGTEAFF	TGCGCCAGCAGCGTCAGGGGAGGGGGTACTGAAGCTTTCTTT
TRBV2	TRBJ2-3	TRBD2	.	CASTGLAGLTQYF	TGTGCCAGCACGGGACTAGCGGGACTTACGCAGTATTTT
TRBV28	TRBJ1-5	TRBD1	many	CASSLTGGEVQPQHF	TGTGCCAGCAGTCTGACAGGGGGCGAGGTTCAGCCCCAGCATTTT
TRBV6-6	TRBJ2-2	.	.	CASSLRGGLNPGELFF	TGTGCCAGCAGTCTAAGGGGGGGGCTAAACCCCGGGGAGCTGTTTTTT
TRBV6-6	TRBJ1-2	.	few	CASSYRTQYTNYGYTF	TGTGCCAGCAGTTACCGGACGCAATACACTAACTATGGCTACACCTTC
TRBV2	TRBJ1-5	TRBD1	many	CASRETGGEMSNQPQHF	TGTGCCAGCAGGGAAACAGGGGGCGAAATGAGCAATCAGCCCCAGCATTTT
TRBV20-1	TRBJ1-1	.	.	CSARVMIGGTEAFF	TGCAGTGCTAGAGTTATGATCGGGGGGACTGAAGCTTTCTTT
TRBV11-2	TRBJ2-1	TRBD2	few	CASSLERQLAGAFEQFF	TGTGCCAGCAGCTTAGAACGACAGCTAGCGGGAGCATTTGAGCAGTTCTTC
TRBV28	TRBJ2-5	TRBD1	few	CASSFPREVGTGVYQETQYF	TGTGCCAGCAGTTTTCCAAGGGAGGTTGGGACAGGGGTTTACCAAGAGACCCAGTACTTC
TRBV4-2	TRBJ2-1	.	.	CASSQDLNSNEQFF	TGTGCCAGCAGCCAAGATTTGAACAGCAATGAGCAGTTCTTC
TRBV3-1	TRBJ1-5	.	many	CASSQRGDSNQPQHF	TGTGCCAGCAGCCAGAGAGGGGATAGCAATCAGCCCCAGCATTTT
TRBV6-5	TRBJ2-7	.	many	CASSYSRGRDEQYF	TGTGCCAGCAGTTACTCGAGGGGCAGGGACGAGCAGTACTTC
TRBV11-1	TRBJ2-3	.	many	CASGILSGADTQYF	TGTGCCAGCGGTATCCTCTCGGGGGCAGATACGCAGTATTTT
TRBV5-1	TRBJ2-7	.	few	CASSLGTVKYEQYF	TGCGCCAGCAGCTTGGGGACAGTAAAATACGAGCAGTACTTC
TRBV25-1	TRBJ1-2	TRBD1	.	CASRDRKRDGYTF	TGTGCCAGCCGGGACAGGAAGAGGGATGGCTACACCTTC
TRBV12-3/TRBV12-4	TRBJ2-7	TRBD1	many	CASSQSTGGYEQYF	TGTGCCAGCAGTCAATCGACAGGGGGCTACGAGCAGTACTTC
TRBV6-6	TRBJ1-1	.	many	CASSYSAEKAFF	TGTGCCAGCAGTTACTCAGCGGAGAAAGCTTTCTTT
TRBV5-1	TRBJ2-1	.	.	CASSLGDAAGNEQFF	TGCGCCAGCAGCTTGGGGGACGCAGCCGGCAATGAGCAGTTCTTC
TRBV10-3	TRBJ1-1	TRBD1	.	CAIGRTGGEGTEAFF	TGTGCCATCGGACGGACAGGGGGCGAAGGCACTGAAGCTTTCTTT
TRBV29-1	TRBJ1-3	.	few	CSAKTSGNTIYF	TGCAGCGCCAAGACCTCTGGAAACACCATATATTTT
TRBV18	TRBJ1-1	.	few	CASSPIRGMAEAFF	TGTGCCAGCTCACCGATCCGGGGCATGGCTGAAGCTTTCTTT
TRBV24-1	TRBJ2-1	TRBD2	many	CATSPGLAGNNEQFF	TGTGCCACCAGCCCGGGACTAGCGGGTAACAATGAGCAGTTCTTC